A single TCR beta chain is shown here with its context. No antigen is known for it. No much larger clone exists at a distance of one base, and base qualities are not known. This sample stems from a study of blood T cell repertoires in COVID-19 (TCRdb year 2020). About the full investigation: Samples from collaborators originated in the United States, Italy and Spain and spanned both the acute and convalescent phases of COVID-19. The material from the prospective study consisted of cDNA or gDNA derived from T cells, B-cell-depleted T cells, or PBMCs. Deeply sampled blood TCRbeta repertoires from subjects exposed to, actively infected with, or recovered from COVID-19 were included in the dataset. The repertoires were released in a freely available public database intended as a resource for research on the immune response to SARS-CoV-2. Samples came from the ongoing ImmuneRACE study (first 160 participants) plus 1,254 subjects from 6 global collaborators. A de-identified subject ID, COVID-19 status, age in years and sex were almost always included in the sample metadata. HLA class I and class II types, where available, came from metadata supplied by the sample provider rather than from assay-based typing. General findings and caveats noted by the study authors: The quantity of clinical and demographic metadata differed by source and by participant and was supplied without curation.

Its CDR3 holds 13 amino acids, cysteine through phenylalanine. Left in the record is the CDR3 DNA by itself, 39 bases read in frame from the first base. At the junction V is shortened by 2 bases and J by 5 bases; bases outside the gene matches: 2. The germline V gene provides CDR1 SGHDT and CDR2 YYEEEE. TCRbeta CDR3 regions were amplified from genomic DNA by means of the immunoSEQ Assay, a bias-controlled multiplex PCR. The authors' pipeline ran thus. The number of nucleated cells in each sample was estimated by amplification of reference gene primers within the assay. To quantify the absolute abundance of each unique TCRbeta CDR3 rearrangement, sequence reads were collapsed and filtered. Productive Simpson clonality was computed per sample as the square root of Simpson's diversity index over productive rearrangements. Held by TCRdb, this immuneACCESS table contains in-frame sequences only and omits some clones. Under half of the omission traces to an unresolved V gene where checked; the cause of the rest is unknown. The V and J calls and clone size were taken over from that table, and D and trimming were inferred from the DNA. The sample contains about 150,000 clones, 88% of them found a single time. The ten biggest clones cover under 12% of the sample.

The collaborating institutions used their own protocols to collect whole blood in K2EDTA tubes. For TCRbeta analysis, collaborator samples were shipped as frozen whole blood, as isolated PBMCs, or as DNA extracted from either sample type. Recombination linked TRBV5-6 to TRBJ2-5; 8 middle bases align to TRBD1. The sequencing input was peripheral blood. The source is a man in his 60s with active or convalescent COVID-19. The DNA reads TGTGCCAGCAGCTTTTACAGGGGGGAGACCCAGTACTTC. It encodes CASSFYRGETQYF. The CDR3 plus the reference TRBV5-6 and TRBJ2-5 genes for the other parts give the full variable domain: DAGVTQSPTHLIKTRGQQVTLRCSPKSGHDTVSWYQQALGQGPQFIFQYYEEEERQRGNFPDRFSGHQFPNYSSELNVNALLLGDSALYLCASSFYRGETQYFGPGTRLLVL.